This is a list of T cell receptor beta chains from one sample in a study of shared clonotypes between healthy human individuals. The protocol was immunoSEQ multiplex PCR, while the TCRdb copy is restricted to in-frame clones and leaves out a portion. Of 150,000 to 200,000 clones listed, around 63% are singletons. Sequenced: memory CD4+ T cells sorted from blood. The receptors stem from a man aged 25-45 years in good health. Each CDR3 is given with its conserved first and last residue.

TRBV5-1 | CASSLRSGHGYTF
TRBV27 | CASSLRGREKLFF
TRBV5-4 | CASSGASFANEKLFF
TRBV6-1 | CASIRTDMNTEAFF
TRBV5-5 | CASSLGTDHYEQYF
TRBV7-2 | CASSPHRGGELFF
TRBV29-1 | CSVGRGRNEQFF
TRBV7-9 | CASSLGGDFNEKLFF
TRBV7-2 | CASSLAWGGANTEAFF
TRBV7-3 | CASSLWGNTEAFF
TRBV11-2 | CASSHGQGIQTQYF
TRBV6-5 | CASRPGGWTDTQYF
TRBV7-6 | CASSRQGTNEKLFF
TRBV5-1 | CASSWGQGARRETQYF
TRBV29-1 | CSARGSGRTDTQYF
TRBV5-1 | CASSPLVLDTQYF
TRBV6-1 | CASSEPGISETQYF
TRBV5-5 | CASSQGIGTLNEQFF
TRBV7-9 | CASSSSGAPLSGANVLTF
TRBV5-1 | CASSPDGVRGTQYF
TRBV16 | CASSQLSAYGYTF
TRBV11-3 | CASSMGVVETQYF
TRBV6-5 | CASSTGLGTEAFF
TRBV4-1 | CASSQGHGRMGELFF
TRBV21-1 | CARGTSGRQDKIF
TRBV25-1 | CASSGHAGANVLTF
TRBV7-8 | CASSLWSGKSSGNTIYF
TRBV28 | CASSQQAVFYGYTF
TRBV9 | CASSASTGVNTEAFF
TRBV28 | CASSLGGTSGFSYEQYF
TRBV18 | CASSRDREATDTQYF
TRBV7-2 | CASSRTTEPANYGYTF
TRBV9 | CASSVGGPEPDTQYF
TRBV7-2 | CASSPGGAGQPQHF
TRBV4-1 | CASSQDNGQGSGYTF
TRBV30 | CAMHRPGPETQQYF
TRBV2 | CASRRDGPAGNEQFF
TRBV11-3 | CASSLGGGQETQYF
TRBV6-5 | CASSYSQTIGDGYTF
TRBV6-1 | CASRSQGPGTDTQYF
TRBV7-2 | CASSFKRVQYF
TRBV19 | CASSIRTGTSGAYEQYF
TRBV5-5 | CASSSMVARAYEQYF
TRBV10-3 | CAISDRGVRETQYF
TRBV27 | CASSPRSSGTSGSSYEQYF
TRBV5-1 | CASSFGTGLADTQYF
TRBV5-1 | CASSLGQGPLGYTF
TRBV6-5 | CASSSTRTSGEKLFF
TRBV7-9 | CASSSQGIEEKLFF
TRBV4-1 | CASSRDRGYEQYF
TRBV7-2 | CASSLWGIPPEAFF
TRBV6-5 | CASSYGTGGYEQYF
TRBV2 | CASSGLAKYNEQFF
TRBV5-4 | CASSIDRTDGYTF